This TCR beta chain was recovered during a study of T cell responses to AZD1222 COVID-19 vaccine. Generated by immunoSEQ multiplex PCR, the TCRdb table keeps only in-frame clones and is missing some. The sample has under 150,000 clones; approximately 85% are singletons. The TCR sequence derives from an adult in good health. The sequenced sample was peripheral blood, obtained on day 0 of MenACWY control vaccination.

This CDR3 reads CASSLGDRGGYGSYEQYF. CDR3 nucleotide sequence: TGTGCCAGCAGCTTAGGTGACAGGGGAGGCTACGGGAGTTACGAGCAGTACTTC. V and J are TRBV11-2 and TRBJ2-7, with 8 bases lining up with TRBD1. Germline CDR1 reads SGHAT; CDR2 reads FQNNGV. V dropped 1 base and J dropped 4; count of bases not matched to a gene: 15. This CDR3 is 18 amino acids long.